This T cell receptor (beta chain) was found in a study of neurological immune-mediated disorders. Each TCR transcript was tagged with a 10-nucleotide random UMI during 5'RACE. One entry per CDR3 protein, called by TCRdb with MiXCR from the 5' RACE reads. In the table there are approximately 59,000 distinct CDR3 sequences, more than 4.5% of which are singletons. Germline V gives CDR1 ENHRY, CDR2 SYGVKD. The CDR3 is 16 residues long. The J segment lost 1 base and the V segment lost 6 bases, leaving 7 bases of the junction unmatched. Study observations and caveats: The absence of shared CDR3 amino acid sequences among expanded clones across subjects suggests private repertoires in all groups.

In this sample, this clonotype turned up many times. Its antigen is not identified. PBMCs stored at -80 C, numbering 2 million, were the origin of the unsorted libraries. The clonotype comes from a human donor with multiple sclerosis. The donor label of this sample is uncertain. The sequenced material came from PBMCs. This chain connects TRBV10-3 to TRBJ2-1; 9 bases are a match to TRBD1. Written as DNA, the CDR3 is TGTGCCATCAGGGACAGGGGCGGAATTTCCTACAATGAGCAGTTCTTC. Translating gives CAIRDRGGISYNEQFF.